The text below deals with one T cell receptor beta chain. No antigen is known for it. The data stem from a study of tumor and adjacent non-tumor tissue in lung cancer. About the study: Patients comprised approximately eleven adenocarcinoma, a couple of squamous cell carcinoma and 1 small cell lung cancer.

A modified ARM-PCR protocol with three rounds of nested PCR amplified TCRbeta. TCRdb reprocessed the multiplex PCR reads via MiXCR and lists one record per CDR3 protein. The sample has about 200,000 distinct CDR3 sequences; around 71% are singletons. CDR1 SGHDT and CDR2 YYEEEE come from the germline V gene. The CDR3 runs to 17 residues. The ends were cut back, 5 bases at V and 4 bases at J, with 24 bases in the middle. Study observations and caveats: Significantly higher TCR diversity was found in tumor than normal lung.

RNA was extracted from bulk tissue without any cell sorting. This receptor was obtained from a man in his 60s with non-small cell lung cancer. The J gene is TRBJ1-1, the V gene TRBV5-6; tentatively, D is TRBD1 (6 bases). Source material: lung tumor tissue. The CDR3 DNA follows: TGTGCCAGCAGGAACTTCCTTAACAGGGCCCCGAGCACTGAAGCTTTCTTT. Translating gives CASRNFLNRAPSTEAFF.